The rows below give T cell receptor beta chains drawn from one sample of a study of CD8 T cells in ankylosing spondylitis. TCRdb redid the calling of the 5' RACE reads with MiXCR, one entry per CDR3 protein. The sample includes under 250,000 distinct CDR3 sequences, under 30% of them seen just once. Sequenced material: blood, either unsorted or a sorted T cell fraction (not recorded which). All receptors come from a male donor with ankylosing spondylitis or in good health (not recorded which). The CDR3 runs from the conserved cysteine through the conserved F or W. Fields, in order: D gene, clone size, J gene, V gene, CDR3 DNA, CDR3 protein. D genes are given only for firm matches. Clone size is shown for a subset of rows, as once, few, many or a class of expanded clone.

d_call: .; clone_size: many; j_call: TRBJ1-3; v_call: TRBV18; cdr3_nt: TGTGCCAGCTCACGAAAGCCCTCGCAGGATGGAAACACCATATATTTT; cdr3_aa: CASSRKPSQDGNTIYF
d_call: .; clone_size: many; j_call: TRBJ2-5; v_call: TRBV20-1; cdr3_nt: TGCAGTGCTTCACTTAACCGGGAGACCCAGTACTTC; cdr3_aa: CSASLNRETQYF
d_call: .; clone_size: many; j_call: TRBJ2-1; v_call: TRBV15; cdr3_nt: TGTGCCACCAGCAAGACATACAATGAGCAGTTCTTC; cdr3_aa: CATSKTYNEQFF
d_call: .; clone_size: many; j_call: TRBJ2-5; v_call: TRBV5-1; cdr3_nt: TGCGCCAGCAGCACAGGGAGAGGGTACCAAGAGACCCAGTACTTC; cdr3_aa: CASSTGRGYQETQYF
d_call: .; clone_size: many; j_call: TRBJ2-6; v_call: TRBV12-3/TRBV12-4; cdr3_nt: TGTGCCAGCAGCCTACGGGAAACCGGGGCCAACGTCCTGACTTTC; cdr3_aa: CASSLRETGANVLTF
d_call: TRBD2; clone_size: many; j_call: TRBJ2-3; v_call: TRBV20-1; cdr3_nt: TGCCGTGCACTAGCGTTCTTGGATACGCAGTATTTT; cdr3_aa: CRALAFLDTQYF
d_call: .; clone_size: .; j_call: TRBJ2-7; v_call: TRBV5-5; cdr3_nt: TGTGCCAGCAGCCGCGACAGATACGAGCAGTACTTC; cdr3_aa: CASSRDRYEQYF
d_call: .; clone_size: .; j_call: TRBJ2-3; v_call: TRBV5-1; cdr3_nt: TGCGCCAGCAGCTCTCGACAGGCTAGCACAGATACGCAGTATTTT; cdr3_aa: CASSSRQASTDTQYF
d_call: .; clone_size: .; j_call: TRBJ2-1; v_call: TRBV7-2; cdr3_nt: TGTGCCAGCAGCCCATACGGGGGTGAGCAGTTCTTC; cdr3_aa: CASSPYGGEQFF
d_call: TRBD1; clone_size: .; j_call: TRBJ2-7; v_call: TRBV19; cdr3_nt: TGTGCCAGTAGGGTGACAGGGGGCCCCTACGAGCAGTACTTC; cdr3_aa: CASRVTGGPYEQYF
d_call: .; clone_size: .; j_call: TRBJ2-1; v_call: TRBV27; cdr3_nt: TGTGCCAGCAATCGGGGGCGGGAGAAAAGTAATGAGCAGTTCTTC; cdr3_aa: CASNRGREKSNEQFF
d_call: .; clone_size: many; j_call: TRBJ1-1; v_call: TRBV29-1; cdr3_nt: TGCAGCGTTGGGGGGAGTGAGGGGAAGACTGAAGCTTTCTTT; cdr3_aa: CSVGGSEGKTEAFF
d_call: .; clone_size: few; j_call: TRBJ1-3; v_call: TRBV20-1; cdr3_nt: TGCAGTGCTAGTCAGAACTCTGGAAACACCATATATTTT; cdr3_aa: CSASQNSGNTIYF
d_call: .; clone_size: many; j_call: TRBJ2-1; v_call: TRBV5-6; cdr3_nt: TGTGCCAGCAGCTTGGGACAGTGGTACAATGAGCAGTTCTTC; cdr3_aa: CASSLGQWYNEQFF
d_call: TRBD2; clone_size: .; j_call: TRBJ2-1; v_call: TRBV27; cdr3_nt: TGTGCCAGCAGTTCCCCAGGTAGCGGGATAAGAATCTCCTACAATGAGCAGTTCTTC; cdr3_aa: CASSSPGSGIRISYNEQFF
d_call: .; clone_size: few; j_call: TRBJ1-4; v_call: TRBV6-1; cdr3_nt: TGTGCCAGCAAAGCCGTCCCGGGTTTTCCAACTAATGAAAAACTGTTTTTT; cdr3_aa: CASKAVPGFPTNEKLFF
d_call: TRBD1; clone_size: many; j_call: TRBJ1-5; v_call: TRBV12-3/TRBV12-4; cdr3_nt: TGTGCCAGCAGCTCGGGACAGTATGGCAATCAGCCCCAGCATTTT; cdr3_aa: CASSSGQYGNQPQHF
d_call: .; clone_size: .; j_call: TRBJ2-3; v_call: TRBV25-1; cdr3_nt: TGTGCCAGCAGTCAGGTGGGACGGCCCACAGATACGCAGTATTTT; cdr3_aa: CASSQVGRPTDTQYF